These T cell receptor beta chains were read from a single sample in a study of T cells in Graves' hyperthyroidism and ophthalmopathy. A single record per CDR3 protein comes from TCRdb applying MiXCR to the multiplex PCR reads. Altogether approximately 420,000 distinct CDR3 sequences are present, about 15% being singletons, with the ten largest covering 32%. The sample comprised blood. These receptor sequences come from a woman aged 25 to 39 with Graves' hyperthyroidism. Both conserved end residues are part of each CDR3. The D gene is left open where the match is weak. The size entry is marked missing in some rows and otherwise reads once, few, many or a size class.

cdr3_length: 13
clone_size: many
d_call: NA
j_call: TRBJ1-1
v_call: TRBV11-3
cdr3_nt: TGTGCCAGCAGCTTAGATTATGGGTTTGAAGCTTTCTTT
cdr3_aa: CASSLDYGFEAFF

cdr3_length: 11
clone_size: NA
d_call: NA
j_call: TRBJ2-2
v_call: TRBV10-3
cdr3_nt: TGTGCCGCGGGGCAGGGCGGGGAGCTGTTTTTT
cdr3_aa: CAAGQGGELFF

cdr3_length: 17
clone_size: NA
d_call: NA
j_call: TRBJ2-1
v_call: TRBV19
cdr3_nt: TGTGCCAGTTCCCCGACCTTTAGCGCCAGCTCCTACAATGAGCAGTTCTTC
cdr3_aa: CASSPTFSASSYNEQFF

cdr3_length: 15
clone_size: NA
d_call: TRBD2
j_call: TRBJ2-3
v_call: TRBV27
cdr3_nt: TGTGCCAGCTCCTTGCCCCCTAGCGGTGCAGATACGCAGTATTTT
cdr3_aa: CASSLPPSGADTQYF

cdr3_length: 14
clone_size: few
d_call: NA
j_call: TRBJ2-7
v_call: TRBV10-3
cdr3_nt: TGTGCCATCAGTGACTGGCAGAAGCCCTACGAGCAGTACTTC
cdr3_aa: CAISDWQKPYEQYF

cdr3_length: 15
clone_size: NA
d_call: TRBD2
j_call: TRBJ2-1
v_call: TRBV11-2
cdr3_nt: TGTGCCAGCAGCCTAATAGCTAGCGGTCAAATTGAGCAGTTCTTC
cdr3_aa: CASSLIASGQIEQFF

cdr3_length: 14
clone_size: many
d_call: NA
j_call: TRBJ2-5
v_call: TRBV2
cdr3_nt: TGTGCCAGCAGAGTTGACTCTCTCCAAGAGACCCAGTACTTC
cdr3_aa: CASRVDSLQETQYF

cdr3_length: 17
clone_size: NA
d_call: TRBD2
j_call: TRBJ2-1
v_call: TRBV20-1
cdr3_nt: TGCAGTGCTAGACCCTATTCAACTAGCGGGAGGGACAATGAGCAGTTCTTC
cdr3_aa: CSARPYSTSGRDNEQFF

cdr3_length: 15
clone_size: many
d_call: TRBD2
j_call: TRBJ2-1
v_call: TRBV20-1
cdr3_nt: TGCAGTGGACTAGCGGGTTTACCCTCCTACAATGAGCAGTTCTTC
cdr3_aa: CSGLAGLPSYNEQFF

cdr3_length: 15
clone_size: NA
d_call: TRBD1
j_call: TRBJ2-5
v_call: TRBV4-1
cdr3_nt: TGTGCCAGCAGCCGTGCCCTAGGGGGCGTGGAGACCCAGTACTTC
cdr3_aa: CASSRALGGVETQYF

cdr3_length: 14
clone_size: many
d_call: NA
j_call: TRBJ2-1
v_call: TRBV29-1
cdr3_nt: TGCAGCGTGCCTTCCTTGGGAGCCGGCAATGAGCAGTTCTTC
cdr3_aa: CSVPSLGAGNEQFF

cdr3_length: 16
clone_size: NA
d_call: NA
j_call: TRBJ2-7
v_call: TRBV11-2
cdr3_nt: TGTGCCAGCAGCTTCTTAGGGGGAGGCGCCTCCTACGAGCAGTACTTC
cdr3_aa: CASSFLGGGASYEQYF

cdr3_length: 12
clone_size: NA
d_call: NA
j_call: TRBJ2-7
v_call: TRBV20-1
cdr3_nt: TGCAGTGCTAGTGAACACAGGAACGAGCAGTACTTC
cdr3_aa: CSASEHRNEQYF

cdr3_length: 13
clone_size: many
d_call: NA
j_call: TRBJ1-1
v_call: TRBV28
cdr3_nt: TGTGCCAGCAGTTTGGGGGGCCCACCTGAAGCTTTCTTT
cdr3_aa: CASSLGGPPEAFF

cdr3_length: 15
clone_size: many
d_call: NA
j_call: TRBJ2-7
v_call: TRBV20-1
cdr3_nt: TGCAGTGCTAGAGATCCCCGGAGGGAGCGGAACGAGCAGTACTTC
cdr3_aa: CSARDPRRERNEQYF

cdr3_length: 14
clone_size: many
d_call: TRBD2
j_call: TRBJ2-7
v_call: TRBV20-1
cdr3_nt: TGCAGTGCTAGAGTTAGCGGGCGTACCTACGAGCAGTACTTC
cdr3_aa: CSARVSGRTYEQYF

cdr3_length: 12
clone_size: many
d_call: NA
j_call: TRBJ2-3
v_call: TRBV5-1
cdr3_nt: TGCGCCAGCAGCGGAGGAAGGGATACGCAGTATTTT
cdr3_aa: CASSGGRDTQYF

cdr3_length: 13
clone_size: NA
d_call: NA
j_call: TRBJ2-5
v_call: TRBV3-1
cdr3_nt: TGTACCAGCAGCCGTTCGGATGGGGAGACCCAGTACTTC
cdr3_aa: CTSSRSDGETQYF

cdr3_length: 15
clone_size: few
d_call: TRBD2
j_call: TRBJ2-7
v_call: TRBV28
cdr3_nt: TGTGCCAGCAGTTCCATAGCGGGAAGGAAACACGGGCAGTACTTC
cdr3_aa: CASSSIAGRKHGQYF

cdr3_length: 12
clone_size: NA
d_call: TRBD1
j_call: TRBJ1-4
v_call: TRBV20-1
cdr3_nt: TGCAGTGCCATACAGGGGGGGGAAAAACTGTTTTTT
cdr3_aa: CSAIQGGEKLFF

cdr3_length: 10
clone_size: many
d_call: NA
j_call: TRBJ2-7
v_call: TRBV6-1
cdr3_nt: TGTGCCAGGAAACCCTACGAGCAGTACTTC
cdr3_aa: CARKPYEQYF

cdr3_length: 15
clone_size: NA
d_call: NA
j_call: TRBJ1-2
v_call: TRBV5-6
cdr3_nt: TGTGCCAGCAGCTTGGTGAGGGGACCCGGCTATGGCTACACCTTC
cdr3_aa: CASSLVRGPGYGYTF

cdr3_length: 12
clone_size: NA
d_call: NA
j_call: TRBJ2-3
v_call: TRBV29-1
cdr3_nt: TGCAGCGTTGGCACAGGCACAGATACGCAGTATTTT
cdr3_aa: CSVGTGTDTQYF

cdr3_length: 14
clone_size: NA
d_call: NA
j_call: TRBJ1-5
v_call: TRBV12-3/TRBV12-4
cdr3_nt: TGTGCCAGCAGTCTGACAGGAGGAAGGGGGGTCCAGCATTTT
cdr3_aa: CASSLTGGRGVQHF

cdr3_length: 15
clone_size: few
d_call: TRBD2
j_call: TRBJ2-7
v_call: TRBV3-1
cdr3_nt: TGTGCCAGCAGCCAAGGTAGCGGGAGTGGCTACGAGCAGTACTTC
cdr3_aa: CASSQGSGSGYEQYF